The rows below give T cell receptor beta chains drawn from one sample of a study of STAT5B mutations in CD4+ large granular lymphocyte leukemia. Method: immunoSEQ multiplex PCR; TCRdb's copy keeps in-frame clones and lacks some. The sample shows 4,700 or so clones, around 88% of them seen only once. The sample comprised PBMCs. All receptors derive from a man in his forties or fifties with CD4+ T-cell large granular lymphocyte leukemia. The CDR3 runs from the conserved cysteine through the conserved F or W. A D gene is named only where the DNA matches it firmly. Clone size is stated in some rows and not others, as once, few, many or a class when expanded.

TRBV5-4	NA	TRBD1	TRBJ1-4	TGTGCCAGCAGCTTGGTGGGGACAGGTGACGAAAAACTGTTTTTT	CASSLVGTGDEKLFF
TRBV28	once	NA	TRBJ2-7	TGTGCCAGCACGGGACACTCAGGCGAGCAGTACTTC	CASTGHSGEQYF
TRBV7-2	NA	TRBD2	TRBJ2-7	TGTGCCAGCAGCCCCGGGACTAGCGGGGGTTACGAGCAGTACTTC	CASSPGTSGGYEQYF
TRBV5-1	NA	TRBD1	TRBJ1-1	TGCGCCAGCAGCTCGGACAGGAGCTTGAACACTGAAGCTTTCTTT	CASSSDRSLNTEAFF
TRBV11-2	NA	TRBD1	TRBJ1-5	TGTGCCAGCAGCTTAGGTACAGGGGGAAACCAGCCCCAGCATTTT	CASSLGTGGNQPQHF
TRBV5-5	NA	NA	TRBJ1-1	TGTGCCAGCAGCTTGGAGGGGGGAGGGACTGAAGCTTTCTTT	CASSLEGGGTEAFF
TRBV5-1	once	TRBD1	TRBJ2-7	TGCGCCAGCTCCAGATCTGGGACAGAAGTATTCTACGAGCAGTACTTC	CASSRSGTEVFYEQYF
TRBV11-2	NA	TRBD1	TRBJ1-6	TGTGCCAGCAGCTTACTAGGACAGGGGAATTCACCCCTCCACTTT	CASSLLGQGNSPLHF
TRBV27	NA	NA	TRBJ2-1	TGTGCCAGCAGTTTAACCTACTCCTACAATGAGCAGTTCTTC	CASSLTYSYNEQFF
TRBV10-3	NA	TRBD2	TRBJ2-1	TGTGCCATCAGTGAGGCCATAGCGGGGAGCTCCTACAATGAGCAGTTCTTC	CAISEAIAGSSYNEQFF
TRBV29-1	NA	TRBD1	TRBJ1-2	TGCAGCGTTGGAACAGGGGAAATCTATGGCTACACCTTC	CSVGTGEIYGYTF
TRBV11-3	NA	NA	TRBJ1-1	TGTGCCAGCAGCTTAGCAGTGGGGACTGAAGCTTTCTTT	CASSLAVGTEAFF
TRBV5-6	NA	NA	TRBJ2-5	TGTGCCAGCAGCTCGAAAGAGACCCAGTACTTC	CASSSKETQYF
TRBV28	NA	TRBD1	TRBJ1-4	TGTGCCAGCAGTTTTATGGTCGGACAGGGGGGGTCTAATGAAAAACTGTTTTTT	CASSFMVGQGGSNEKLFF
TRBV27	NA	NA	TRBJ2-3	TGTGCCAGCAGGCAAAACCAAGGGGGTAATACGCAGTATTTT	CASRQNQGGNTQYF
TRBV6-5	NA	TRBD1	TRBJ2-7	TGTGCCAGCAGTCCCCGGGACAGGGGCTCCTACGAGCAGTACTTC	CASSPRDRGSYEQYF
TRBV12-5	NA	TRBD2	TRBJ2-1	TGTGCTAGTGGTTTGGCAGCGGGGGGGCGGTACAATGAGCAGTTCTTC	CASGLAAGGRYNEQFF
TRBV5-1	NA	NA	TRBJ1-1	TGCGCCAGCAGCCCCCGGGAGGGAGGGAACACTGAAGCTTTCTTT	CASSPREGGNTEAFF
TRBV2	NA	TRBD2	TRBJ2-3	TGTGCCAGCAGGGTGGGCGGGGGGCCCACAGATACGCAGTATTTT	CASRVGGGPTDTQYF
TRBV6-5	NA	NA	TRBJ2-6	TGTGCCAGCAGTTACTCGTCCGGCTCTGGGGCCAACGTCCTGACTTTC	CASSYSSGSGANVLTF
TRBV10-3	NA	NA	TRBJ2-5	TGTGCCATCAGGGGGGCAACCCAAGAGACCCAGTACTTC	CAIRGATQETQYF
TRBV6-1	NA	TRBD1	TRBJ1-6	TGTGCCAGCGACAAGAAACAGGGGGAGACACCCCTCCACTTT	CASDKKQGETPLHF
TRBV5-4	NA	TRBD2	TRBJ2-3	TGTGCCAGCAGCTTCCCCGACGGGGGGAGGAGCACAGATACGCAGTATTTT	CASSFPDGGRSTDTQYF
TRBV2	few	TRBD1	TRBJ2-5	TGTGCCAGCAGTCCCCGGGACAGGGGATACCAAGAGACCCAGTACTTC	CASSPRDRGYQETQYF
TRBV21-1	NA	NA	TRBJ1-1	TGTGCCAGCAGCGGTGAAATAGACACAATTCGCACTGAAGCTTTCTTT	CASSGEIDTIRTEAFF
TRBV7-2	NA	NA	TRBJ2-1	TGTGCCAGCAGCTTAACAGTGGTTCGGGATGAGCAGTTCTTC	CASSLTVVRDEQFF
TRBV7-6	NA	NA	TRBJ2-7	TGTGCCAGCAGCTCCCTACCCGGGCCCGACCCCTACGAGCAGTACTTC	CASSSLPGPDPYEQYF
TRBV7-2	NA	NA	TRBJ1-6	TGTGCCAGCAGCCCAGGGGCGAATTCACCCCTCCACTTT	CASSPGANSPLHF
TRBV7-8	NA	TRBD1	TRBJ2-3	TGTGCCAGCAGCTTCCGACAGGGTGGAGATACGCAGTATTTT	CASSFRQGGDTQYF
TRBV7-9	NA	NA	TRBJ1-4	TGTGCCAGCAGCTTAATGCAAACGGCTCGGGAAAAACTGTTTTTT	CASSLMQTAREKLFF
TRBV11-3	NA	TRBD2	TRBJ2-3	TGTGCCAGCAGCCCGGGCAGCGGGGGTGCTAGCACAGATACGCAGTATTTT	CASSPGSGGASTDTQYF
TRBV2	NA	NA	TRBJ1-3	TGTGCCAGCAGTTCCAGGGGTTGGGGCTCTGGAAACACCATATATTTT	CASSSRGWGSGNTIYF
TRBV4-1	NA	NA	TRBJ2-5	TGCGCCAGCAGCCATACCGCGAGCGAGCAAGAGACCCAGTACTTC	CASSHTASEQETQYF
TRBV11-2	NA	NA	TRBJ2-7	TGTGCCAGCAGCTTAGATCGTTATGAGCAGTACTTC	CASSLDRYEQYF
TRBV2	NA	NA	TRBJ2-5	TGTGCCACCAAAGTGTGGGGAGAGACCCAGTACTTC	CATKVWGETQYF
TRBV7-8	NA	NA	TRBJ2-4	TGTGCCAGCAGCTTAGCGGGAGGAATGGACATTCAGTACTTC	CASSLAGGMDIQYF
TRBV25-1	NA	TRBD2	TRBJ2-5	TGTGCCAGCAGTGAACGCGGGAGGGGCGTGACCCAGTACTTC	CASSERGRGVTQYF
TRBV28	NA	NA	TRBJ1-2	TGTGCCAGCAGTTTGGGCGGCACCTCTAACTATGGCTACACCTTC	CASSLGGTSNYGYTF
TRBV30	NA	NA	TRBJ2-2	TGTGCCTGGAAGGGCGGGATGGGGACCGGGGAGCTGTTTTTT	CAWKGGMGTGELFF
TRBV6-1	NA	NA	TRBJ2-1	TGTGCCAGCAGTGCAGGATCGCCCTTCAATGAGCAGTTCTTC	CASSAGSPFNEQFF
TRBV7-2	NA	NA	TRBJ2-1	TGTGCCAGCAGCTCCGCGGGTATCTCCTACAATGAGCAGTTCTTC	CASSSAGISYNEQFF
TRBV10-3	NA	NA	TRBJ1-2	TGTGCCATCAGTGACCGGACAGCGGAATTGGATGGCTACACCTTC	CAISDRTAELDGYTF
TRBV5-4	NA	TRBD2	TRBJ2-1	TGTGCCAGCAGCACCAGGACTAGCGGGTCCTACAATGAGCAGTTCTTC	CASSTRTSGSYNEQFF
TRBV5-5	NA	NA	TRBJ1-6	TGTGCCAGCAGCTTGGATAGGGTGCGAAATTCACCCCTCCACTTT	CASSLDRVRNSPLHF
TRBV6-1	NA	TRBD1	TRBJ2-7	TGTGCCAGCAGCGAACCCCGAGCAGGGGGCAGCTTAGGGCAGTACTTC	CASSEPRAGGSLGQYF
TRBV7-9	NA	NA	TRBJ1-2	TGTGCCAGCAGCTATCTCGAAGGAACCAATGGCTACACCTTC	CASSYLEGTNGYTF
TRBV5-1	NA	NA	TRBJ2-1	TGCGCCAGCAGCCAAGACCGTCTGAGCTCCTACAATGAGCAGTTCTTC	CASSQDRLSSYNEQFF
TRBV12-5	NA	NA	TRBJ1-2	TGTGCTAGTGGTTTTTCCGCAGAACTTAACTATGGCTACACCTTC	CASGFSAELNYGYTF
TRBV28	NA	NA	TRBJ1-6	TGTGCCAGCAGCATTGCGAATTCACCCCTCCACTTT	CASSIANSPLHF